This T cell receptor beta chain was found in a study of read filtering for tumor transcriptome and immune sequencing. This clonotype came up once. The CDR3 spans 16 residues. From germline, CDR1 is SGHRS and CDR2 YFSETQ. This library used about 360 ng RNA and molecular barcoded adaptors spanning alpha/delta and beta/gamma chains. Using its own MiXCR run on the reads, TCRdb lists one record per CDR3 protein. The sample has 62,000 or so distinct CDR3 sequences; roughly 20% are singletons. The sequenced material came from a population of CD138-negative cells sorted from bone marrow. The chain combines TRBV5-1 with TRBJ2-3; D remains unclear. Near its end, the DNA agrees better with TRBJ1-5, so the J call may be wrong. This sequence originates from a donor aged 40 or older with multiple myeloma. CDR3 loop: CASSLDVRQSSDTQHF. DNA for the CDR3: TGCGCCAGCAGCTTGGACGTACGTCAAAGCTCAGATACGCAGCATTTT.